Below are 9 T cell receptor beta chains sequenced from a single sample in a study of cytomegalovirus exposure and HLA in healthy donors (dated by TCRdb to about 2017). To prepare the library, the immunoSEQ multiplex PCR assay was applied. For the multiplex PCR, a mixture combining 60 forward primers for TCR Vbeta segments and 13 reverse primers for TCR Jbeta segments was used. TCRdb obtained this table from immuneACCESS and retained in-frame rearrangements with V and J assigned. These tables miss some clones; where compared with another copy, unresolved V genes account for less than half of the shortfall, and the remainder is unexplained. This sample has around 100,000 clones in its table, and 60% to 75% of those were observed once. The top ten clonotypes cover roughly 10% of the sample. Sequencing used PBMCs. These receptors were collected from a man aged 50-59 years in good health and CMV-seronegative.

The V call is TRBV27, the J call TRBJ1-2; the match to TRBD1 covers 7 bases. The CDR3 is 14 residues long. After removal of 5 bases from V and 8 bases from J, the junction contained 11 bases not matched to a gene. Germline V CDR1 and CDR2: MNHEY, SMNVEV (reference sequence). The CDR3: CASSGSRDRWGYTF. The CDR3 DNA reads TGTGCCAGCAGTGGTTCTCGGGACAGATGGGGCTACACCTTC.

The V and J genes are TRBV4-3 and TRBJ2-7; D might be TRBD1 (5 bases). The germline CDR1 and CDR2 sequences are LGHNA and YSLEER. The CDR3 has 14 amino acids. The V and J ends lost 2 bases and 3 bases respectively, with 11 bases between them. In DNA form, the CDR3 reads TGCGCCAGCAGCCAACGCCTAGGGGTCTACGAGCAGTACTTC. It yields the protein CASSQRLGVYEQYF.

This rearrangement joins TRBV6-4 to TRBJ1-5, with 10 bases matching TRBD1. Germline CDR1 is MRHNA and CDR2 is SNTAGT. The ends lost 9 bases at V and 1 base at J; junction bases unmatched: 21. The CDR3 contains 20 residues. CDR3 protein: CARTPRYFPGQGRSNQPQHF. CDR3 nucleotides: TGTGCCAGAACACCAAGGTACTTCCCGGGACAGGGGCGGAGCAATCAGCCCCAGCATTTT.

Concerning this clone itself: One junction end does not reproduce the germline sequence, and a read error may be involved. The chain is built from TRBV7-9 and TRBJ2-7; no reliable D call. Germline CDR1 reads SEHNR; CDR2 reads FQNEAQ (reference sequence). The CDR3 covers 12 residues. CDR3 protein: CSSSPRNNEQYF. CDR3 nucleotides: TGTTCCAGCAGCCCCCGTAACAACGAGCAGTACTTC. Variable domain in full (rest from reference TRBV7-9 and TRBJ2-7): DTGVSQNPRHKITKRGQNVTFRCDPISEHNRLYWYRQTLGQGPEFLTYFQNEAQLEKSRLLSDRFSAERPKGSFSTLEIQRTEQGDSAMYLCSSSPRNNEQYFGPGTRLTVT.

V gene TRBV7-8 combines with J gene TRBJ2-1, with a possible D match to TRBD2 (6 bases). The germline V gene has CDR1 SGHVS and CDR2 FQNEAQ. Deletions cut 3 bases from V and 13 bases from J, with 19 bases between. The CDR3 has 14 amino acids. The CDR3 reads CASSFSSSAGLQFF. CDR3 DNA sequence: TGTGCCAGCAGCTTTTCCTCTAGCGCGGGCCTACAGTTCTTC. The full variable domain, its missing parts supplied by reference TRBV7-8 and TRBJ2-1, is GAGVSQSPRYKVAKRGQDVALRCDPISGHVSLFWYQQALGQGPEFLTYFQNEAQLDKSGLPSDRFFAERPEGSVSTLKIQRTQQEDSAVYLCASSFSSSAGLQFFGPGTRLTVL.

This rearrangement joins TRBV7-6 to TRBJ2-3; maybe TRBD2 (7 bases). Germline V gene data show CDR1 as SGHVS and CDR2 as FNYEAQ. The CDR3 totals 14 residues. V dropped 8 bases and J dropped 5 bases, with 17 bases sitting between them. CDR3 coding DNA: TGTGCCAGCGGTGAAGGGGGGGGCGGAGATACGCAGTATTTT. This encodes CASGEGGGGDTQYF.

The chain joins TRBV2 to TRBJ2-6; D is perhaps TRBD2 (6 bases). Germline V lookup: CDR1 SNHLY, CDR2 FYNNEI. The ends were cut back, 6 bases at V and 0 bases at J, with 15 bases in the middle. The CDR3 contains 17 residues. CDR3 amino acids: CASSRDPGVSGANVLTF. The CDR3 DNA sequence: TGTGCCAGCAGCCGGGACCCGGGGGTCTCTGGGGCCAACGTCCTGACTTTC.

This clone came up once. Relative to the germline gene, one junction end is altered; a read error may explain this. The chain joins TRBV7-9 to TRBJ2-7; possible D gene TRBD2, 7 bases. The germline V gene encodes CDR1 SEHNR and CDR2 FQNEAQ (reference sequence). This CDR3 has 12 amino acids. Here the CDR3 DNA reads TGTTCCAGCGGGACACTCTCAGTCGAGCAGTACTTC. It specifies CSSGTLSVEQYF.

The J gene is TRBJ2-7, the V gene TRBV10-2; D is uncertain. V was cut by 6 bases and J by 3 bases, with 6 bases left in between. Germline V gives CDR1 WSHSY, CDR2 SAAADI. CDR3 size: 11 residues. The CDR3 region has the DNA TGCGCCAGCAGCGACATCTACGAGCAGTACTTC. Protein product: CASSDIYEQYF.